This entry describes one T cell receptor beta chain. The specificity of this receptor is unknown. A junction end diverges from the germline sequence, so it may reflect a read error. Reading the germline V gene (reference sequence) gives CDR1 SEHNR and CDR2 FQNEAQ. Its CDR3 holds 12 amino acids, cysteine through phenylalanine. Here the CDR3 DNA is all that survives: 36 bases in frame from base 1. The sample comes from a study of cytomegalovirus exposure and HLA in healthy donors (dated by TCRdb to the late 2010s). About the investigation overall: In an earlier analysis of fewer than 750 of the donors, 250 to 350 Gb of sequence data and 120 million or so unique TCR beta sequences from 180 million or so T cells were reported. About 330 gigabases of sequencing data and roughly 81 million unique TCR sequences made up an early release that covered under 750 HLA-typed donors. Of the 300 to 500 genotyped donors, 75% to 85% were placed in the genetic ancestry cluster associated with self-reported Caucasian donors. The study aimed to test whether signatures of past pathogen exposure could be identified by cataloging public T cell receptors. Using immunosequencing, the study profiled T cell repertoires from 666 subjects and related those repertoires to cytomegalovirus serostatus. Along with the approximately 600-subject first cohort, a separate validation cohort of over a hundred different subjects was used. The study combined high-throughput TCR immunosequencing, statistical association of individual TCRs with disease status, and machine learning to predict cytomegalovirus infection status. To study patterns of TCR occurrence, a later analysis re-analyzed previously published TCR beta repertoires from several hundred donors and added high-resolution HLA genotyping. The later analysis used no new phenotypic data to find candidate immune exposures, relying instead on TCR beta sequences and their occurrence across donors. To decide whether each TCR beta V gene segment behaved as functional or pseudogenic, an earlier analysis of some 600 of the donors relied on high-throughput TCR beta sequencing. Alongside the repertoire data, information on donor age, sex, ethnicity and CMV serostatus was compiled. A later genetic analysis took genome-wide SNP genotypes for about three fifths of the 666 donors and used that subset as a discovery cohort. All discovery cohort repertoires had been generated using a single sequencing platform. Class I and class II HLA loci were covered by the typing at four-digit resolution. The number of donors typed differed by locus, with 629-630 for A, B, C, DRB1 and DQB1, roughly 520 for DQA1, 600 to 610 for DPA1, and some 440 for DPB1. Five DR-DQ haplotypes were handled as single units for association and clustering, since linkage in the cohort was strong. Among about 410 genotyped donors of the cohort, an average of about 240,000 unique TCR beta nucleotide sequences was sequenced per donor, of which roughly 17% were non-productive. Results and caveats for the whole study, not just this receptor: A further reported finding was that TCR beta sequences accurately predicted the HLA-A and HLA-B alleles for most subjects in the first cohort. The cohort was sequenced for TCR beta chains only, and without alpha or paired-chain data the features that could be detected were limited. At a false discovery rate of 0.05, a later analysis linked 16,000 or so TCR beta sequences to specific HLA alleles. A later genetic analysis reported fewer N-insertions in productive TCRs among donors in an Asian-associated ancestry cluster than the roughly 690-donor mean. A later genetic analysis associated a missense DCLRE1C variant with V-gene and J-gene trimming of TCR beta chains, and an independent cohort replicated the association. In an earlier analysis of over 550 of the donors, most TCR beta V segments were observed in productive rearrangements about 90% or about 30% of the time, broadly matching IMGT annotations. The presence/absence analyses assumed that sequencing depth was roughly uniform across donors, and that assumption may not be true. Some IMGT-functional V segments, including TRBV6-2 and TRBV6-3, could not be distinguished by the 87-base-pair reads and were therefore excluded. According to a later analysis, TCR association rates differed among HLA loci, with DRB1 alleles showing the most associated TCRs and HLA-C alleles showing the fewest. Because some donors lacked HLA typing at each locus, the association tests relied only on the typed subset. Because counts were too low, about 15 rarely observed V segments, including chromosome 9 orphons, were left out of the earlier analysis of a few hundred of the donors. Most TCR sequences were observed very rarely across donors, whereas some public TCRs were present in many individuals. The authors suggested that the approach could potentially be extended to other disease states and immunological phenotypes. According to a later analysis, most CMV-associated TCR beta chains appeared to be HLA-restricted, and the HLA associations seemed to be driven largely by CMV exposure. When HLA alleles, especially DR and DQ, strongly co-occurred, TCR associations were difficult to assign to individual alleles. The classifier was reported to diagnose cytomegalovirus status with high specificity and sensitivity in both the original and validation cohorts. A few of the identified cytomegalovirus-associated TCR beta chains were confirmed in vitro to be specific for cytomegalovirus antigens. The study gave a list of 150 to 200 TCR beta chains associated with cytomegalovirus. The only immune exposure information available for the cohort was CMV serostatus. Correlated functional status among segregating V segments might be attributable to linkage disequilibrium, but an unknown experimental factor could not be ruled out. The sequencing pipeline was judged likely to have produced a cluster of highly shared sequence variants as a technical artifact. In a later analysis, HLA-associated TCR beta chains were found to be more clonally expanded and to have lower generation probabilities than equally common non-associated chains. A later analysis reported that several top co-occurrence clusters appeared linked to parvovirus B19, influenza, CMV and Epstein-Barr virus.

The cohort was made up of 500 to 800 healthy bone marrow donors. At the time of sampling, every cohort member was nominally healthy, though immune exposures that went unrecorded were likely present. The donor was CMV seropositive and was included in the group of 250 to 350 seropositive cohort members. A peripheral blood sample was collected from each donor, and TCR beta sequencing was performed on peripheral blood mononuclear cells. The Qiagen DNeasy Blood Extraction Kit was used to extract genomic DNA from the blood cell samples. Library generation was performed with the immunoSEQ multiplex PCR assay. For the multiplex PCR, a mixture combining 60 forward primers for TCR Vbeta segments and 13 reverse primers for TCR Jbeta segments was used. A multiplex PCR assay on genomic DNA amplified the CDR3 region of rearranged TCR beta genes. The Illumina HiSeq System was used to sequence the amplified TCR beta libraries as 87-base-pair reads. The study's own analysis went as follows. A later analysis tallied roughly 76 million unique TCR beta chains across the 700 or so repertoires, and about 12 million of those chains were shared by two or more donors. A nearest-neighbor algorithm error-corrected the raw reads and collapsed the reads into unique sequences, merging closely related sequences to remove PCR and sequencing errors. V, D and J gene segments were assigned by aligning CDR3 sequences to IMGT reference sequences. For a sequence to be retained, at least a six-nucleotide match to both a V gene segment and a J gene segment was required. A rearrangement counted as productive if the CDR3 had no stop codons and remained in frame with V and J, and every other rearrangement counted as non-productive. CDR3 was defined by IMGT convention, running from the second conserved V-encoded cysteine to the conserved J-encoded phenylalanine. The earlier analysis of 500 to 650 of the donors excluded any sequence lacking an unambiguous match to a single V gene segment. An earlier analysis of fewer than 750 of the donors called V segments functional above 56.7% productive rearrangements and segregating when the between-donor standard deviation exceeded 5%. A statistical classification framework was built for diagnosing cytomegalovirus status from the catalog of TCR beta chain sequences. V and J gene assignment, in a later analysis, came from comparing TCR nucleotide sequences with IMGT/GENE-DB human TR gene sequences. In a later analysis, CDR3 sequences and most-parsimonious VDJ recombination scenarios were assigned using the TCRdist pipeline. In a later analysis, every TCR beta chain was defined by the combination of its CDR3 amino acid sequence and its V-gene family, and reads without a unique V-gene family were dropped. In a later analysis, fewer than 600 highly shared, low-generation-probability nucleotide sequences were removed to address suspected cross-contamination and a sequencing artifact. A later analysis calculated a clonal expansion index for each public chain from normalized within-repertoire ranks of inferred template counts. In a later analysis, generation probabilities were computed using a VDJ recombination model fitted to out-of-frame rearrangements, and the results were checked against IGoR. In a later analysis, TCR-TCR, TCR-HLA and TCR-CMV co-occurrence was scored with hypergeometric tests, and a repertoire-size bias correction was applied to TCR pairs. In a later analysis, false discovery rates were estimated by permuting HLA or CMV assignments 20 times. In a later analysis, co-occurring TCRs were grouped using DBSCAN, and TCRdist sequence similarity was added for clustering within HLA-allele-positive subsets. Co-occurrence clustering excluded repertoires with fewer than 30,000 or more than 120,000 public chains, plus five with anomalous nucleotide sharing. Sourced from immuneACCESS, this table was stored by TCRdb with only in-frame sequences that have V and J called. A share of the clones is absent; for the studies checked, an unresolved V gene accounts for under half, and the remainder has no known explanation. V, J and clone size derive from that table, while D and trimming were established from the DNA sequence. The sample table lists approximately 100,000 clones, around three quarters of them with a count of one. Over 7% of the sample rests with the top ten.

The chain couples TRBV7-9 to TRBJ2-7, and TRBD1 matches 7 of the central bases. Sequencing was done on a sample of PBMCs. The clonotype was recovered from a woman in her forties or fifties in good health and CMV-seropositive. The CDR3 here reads CSSSAGGYEQYF. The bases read TGTTCCAGCAGCGCAGGGGGATACGAGCAGTACTTC.